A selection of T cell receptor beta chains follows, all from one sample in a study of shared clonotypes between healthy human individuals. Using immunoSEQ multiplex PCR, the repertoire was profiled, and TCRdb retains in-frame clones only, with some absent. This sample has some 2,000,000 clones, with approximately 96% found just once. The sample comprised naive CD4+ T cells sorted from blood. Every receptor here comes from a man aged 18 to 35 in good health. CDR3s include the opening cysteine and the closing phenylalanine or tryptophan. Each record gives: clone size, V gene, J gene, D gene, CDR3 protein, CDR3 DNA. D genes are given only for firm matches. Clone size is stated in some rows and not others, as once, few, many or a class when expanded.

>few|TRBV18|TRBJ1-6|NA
CASSPRDAPSSSPLHF
TGTGCCAGCTCACCACGTGATGCCCCCTCCTCGTCTCCCCTCCACTTT
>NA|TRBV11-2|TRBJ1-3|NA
CASTSLRGSGNTIYF
TGTGCCAGCACCTCGTTACGGGGGTCTGGAAACACCATATATTTT
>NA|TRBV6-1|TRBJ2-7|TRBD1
CASSEETGGYEQYF
TGTGCCAGCAGTGAAGAGACAGGGGGCTACGAGCAGTACTTC
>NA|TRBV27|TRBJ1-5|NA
CASSLTNQPQHF
TGTGCCAGCAGTTTAACCAATCAGCCCCAGCATTTT
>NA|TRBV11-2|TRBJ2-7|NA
CASSRAGVRSEQYF
TGTGCCAGCAGCCGTGCAGGGGTGAGGTCCGAGCAGTACTTC
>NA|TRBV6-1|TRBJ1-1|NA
CASSELRVTEAFF
TGTGCCAGCAGTGAACTTCGGGTTACTGAAGCTTTCTTT
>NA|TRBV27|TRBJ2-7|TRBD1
CASRPLDREQSEQYF
TGTGCCAGCAGACCCCTTGACAGGGAACAGAGCGAGCAGTACTTC
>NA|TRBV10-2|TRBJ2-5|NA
CASSAWGQETQYF
TGCGCCAGCAGTGCTTGGGGGCAAGAGACCCAGTACTTC
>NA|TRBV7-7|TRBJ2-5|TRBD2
CASSLSGSETQYF
TGTGCTAGCAGCTTGAGCGGGAGTGAGACCCAGTACTTC
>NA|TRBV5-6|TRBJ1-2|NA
CASSLGRILPYGYTF
TGTGCCAGCAGCTTGGGCCGGATACTACCTTATGGCTACACCTTC
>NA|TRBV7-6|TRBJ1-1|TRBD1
CASSLMTGVGTEAFF
TGTGCCAGCAGCTTAATGACAGGGGTTGGGACTGAAGCTTTCTTT
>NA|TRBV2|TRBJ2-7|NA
CASRKVDAETYEQYF
TGTGCCAGCAGGAAAGTCGACGCGGAAACCTACGAGCAGTACTTC
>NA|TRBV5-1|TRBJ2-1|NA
CASSFADSSYNEQFF
TGCGCCAGCAGCTTCGCAGACAGCTCCTACAATGAGCAGTTCTTC
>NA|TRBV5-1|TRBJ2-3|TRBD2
CASSPGLAPDTQYF
TGCGCCAGCAGCCCGGGACTAGCCCCAGATACGCAGTATTTT
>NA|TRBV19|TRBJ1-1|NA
CASSPQRLEAFF
TGTGCCAGTAGTCCACAGAGACTTGAAGCTTTCTTT
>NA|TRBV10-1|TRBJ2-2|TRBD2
CASSVRLAGGTGELFF
TGCGCCAGCAGTGTCCGACTAGCGGGGGGAACCGGGGAGCTGTTTTTT
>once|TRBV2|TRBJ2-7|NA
CASSEQGLSYEQYF
TGTGCCAGCAGTGAACAGGGGTTATCGTACGAGCAGTACTTC
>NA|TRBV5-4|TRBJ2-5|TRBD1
CASRTGTAQETQYF
TGTGCCAGCAGAACCGGGACAGCACAAGAGACCCAGTACTTC
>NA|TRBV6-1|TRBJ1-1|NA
CASIRLVNTEAFF
TGTGCCAGCATCAGATTGGTGAACACTGAAGCTTTCTTT
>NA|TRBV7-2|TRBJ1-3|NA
CASSLDGVSGNTIYF
TGTGCCAGCAGCTTAGATGGGGTCTCTGGAAACACCATATATTTT
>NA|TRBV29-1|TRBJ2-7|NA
CSFRTGNEQYF
TGCAGCTTTCGTACCGGGAACGAGCAGTACTTC
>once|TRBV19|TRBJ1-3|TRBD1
CASSISGTGSGNTIYF
TGTGCCAGTAGTATCTCCGGGACAGGGTCTGGAAACACCATATATTTT
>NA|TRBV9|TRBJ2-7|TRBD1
CASSGRQGLGEQYF
TGTGCCAGCAGCGGGCGACAGGGGCTCGGGGAGCAGTACTTC
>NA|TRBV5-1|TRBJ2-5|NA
CASGNQETQYF
TGCGCCAGCGGAAACCAAGAGACCCAGTACTTC
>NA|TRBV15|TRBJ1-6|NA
CATRLSSSYNSPLHF
TGTGCCACCAGATTAAGTAGCTCCTATAATTCACCCCTCCACTTT
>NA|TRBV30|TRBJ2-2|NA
CAWSTRGGLLFF
TGTGCCTGGTCAACAAGGGGGGGGCTACTGTTTTTT
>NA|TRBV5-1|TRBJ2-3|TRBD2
CASSLTSGKYSTDTQYF
TGCGCCAGCAGCTTGACTAGCGGAAAGTATAGCACAGATACGCAGTATTTT
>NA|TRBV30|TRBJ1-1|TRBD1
CAWSAGTGMAEAFF
TGTGCCTGGAGCGCCGGGACAGGGATGGCTGAAGCTTTCTTT
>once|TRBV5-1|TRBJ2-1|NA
CASSLGEGITEQFF
TGCGCCAGCAGCTTGGGGGAAGGCATAACTGAGCAGTTCTTC